Below, one T cell receptor beta chain is given with its context. Seattle's cohort entered during active infection and was followed longitudinally. These data originate in a study of blood T cell repertoires in COVID-19. Study summary: There were acute and convalescent COVID-19 samples, and they came from the United States, Italy and Spain. Nucleic acid was either cDNA or gDNA, and it came from T cells, B-cell-depleted T cells, or PBMCs.

V lost 6 bases and J lost 0; bases outside the gene matches: 9. This CDR3 region has 16 residues. The germline CDR1 and CDR2 sequences are MDHEN and SYDVKM. Original methodology: By means of reference gene primer amplification, nucleated cell counts were estimated. Sequencing was performed with immunoSEQ multiplex PCR; in TCRdb, only in-frame clones are kept and a portion is missing. Clone size and V and J calls were adopted from that table, with D and trimming inferred from the DNA. The table has some 180,000 clones, approximately 83% seen once. Sequencing used peripheral blood. This chain joins TRBV28 and TRBJ1-1; 8 bases agree with TRBD1. The source is a woman between 35 and 50 years old with COVID-19, enrolled during active disease. In nucleotides, the CDR3 is TGTGCCAGCAGGACAGTTTACAGGGGGGTGAACACTGAAGCTTTCTTT. Translation gives CASRTVYRGVNTEAFF.